Listed here is a single T cell receptor (beta chain). The specificity of this receptor is unknown. There are no base qualities to consult, and no much larger clone falls within one base. This specimen comes from a study of Ad26.COV2.S vaccination and SARS-CoV-2 variants (dated by TCRdb to the early 2020s). Notes on the research overall: Donors in the vaccine arm were drawn from COV1001, a multicentre, randomized, double-blind, placebo-controlled phase I-IIa trial testing Ad26.COV2.S in healthy adults. Ad26.COV2.S was administered intramuscularly at 5 x 10^10 or 1 x 10^11 viral particles, either as a single shot or as two shots given 56 days apart. TCRbeta repertoire sequencing served as the tool for gauging how specific and how broad the SARS-CoV-2-reactive T cell receptors were following Ad26.COV2.S vaccination. A total of about 30 samples were included in the TCR-sequenced set, comprising roughly 19 Ad26.COV2.S vaccine recipients, 5 placebo recipients and 8 SARS-CoV-2 convalescent individuals. Participants in the trial were split at random into five groups of five each, receiving low-dose or high-dose Ad26.COV2.S once or twice, or else placebo on both occasions. Investigators remained blinded to trial group allocation during experiments and outcome assessment.

The paper as a whole reports these results and caveats: Vaccine and placebo recipients had comparable non-spike TCR breadth, which fits with the vaccine containing only spike. According to the authors, total T cell responses may have been underestimated by the TCR breadth and depth analyses. The study lacked the statistical power to compare responses across vaccine doses or regimens. Substantial breadth of spike-specific CD8+ and CD4+ T cell responses was reported after vaccination. Spike-specific TCR breadth was higher in Ad26.COV2.S recipients than in placebo recipients (P = 0.0014).

What the treatment or condition label conveys for this sample: about 20 received Ad26.COV2.S at low or high dose, single or two shots; 5 received placebo; per-sample allocation not given. For vaccine and placebo recipients, repertoires were sequenced using samples collected on day 63 after the first injection. In Cohort 1b, 25 to 30 adults aged 18-55 years were enrolled at a single site in Boston, USA, between 29 July and 7 August 2020. Ad26.COV2.S was a replication-incompetent adenovirus type 26 vector expressing a prefusion-stabilized SARS-CoV-2 spike protein from the original Wuhan strain. The V end loses 1 base and the J end loses 0 bases, and a stretch of 13 bases separates them. CDR3 length: 17 amino acids, cysteine to phenylalanine. The retained sequence is limited to the CDR3, 51 bases, with the frame set at the first base. The germline V gene gives CDR1 as LGHNA and CDR2 as YSLEER. The immunoSEQ Assay was used to sequence TCRbeta CDR3 regions. After extraction, genomic DNA underwent amplification by bias-controlled multiplex PCR, followed by high-throughput sequencing. The authors' pipeline ran thus. To quantify the absolute abundance of every unique TCRbeta CDR3 region, sequences were collapsed and filtered. T cell fraction was estimated by normalizing TCRbeta template counts to usable DNA, which was measured by amplifying reference genes present in all nucleated cells. Repertoire TCRs were annotated as SARS-CoV-2-specific by exact matching of V gene, CDR3 amino acid sequence and J gene to a known reactive TCR set. The reference SARS-CoV-2 TCR set was obtained from MIRA and was filtered for enrichment in COVID-19-positive ImmuneCODE repertoires, whereby public or cross-reactive TCRs were removed. Using the MIRA antigens, annotated TCRs were further analysed by specific ORF or by position within an ORF. Breadth was defined as annotated unique rearrangements over total unique productive rearrangements; depth was the summed frequency of those rearrangements. TCR breadth was compared between groups using two-sided Wilcoxon rank-sum tests. Drawn from immuneACCESS, this table holds only the in-frame rearrangements with V and J called that TCRdb kept. Clones are partly lost; checked studies trace under half to an unresolved V gene and leave the rest unexplained. V and J calls and clone size are those listed in that table; D and trimming were worked out from the DNA. The sample table holds 330,000 or so clones, of which 85% to 90% were seen once. 5% to 6.5% of the sample is in the top ten clones.

Source: peripheral blood, taken in a trial of Ad26.COV2.S vaccine versus placebo. This receptor was identified in a person aged 18-65 years who received the Ad26.COV2.S COVID-19 vaccine or a placebo. The V and J segments used are TRBV4-3 and TRBJ1-3, and perhaps TRBD1 as D gene, on 6 matching bases. The CDR3 protein sequence reads: CASSQVIRGNSGNTIYF. The DNA is TGCGCCAGCAGCCAAGTCATTAGGGGGAACTCTGGAAACACCATATATTTT.